The rows below give T cell receptor beta chains drawn from one sample of a study of shared clonotypes between healthy human individuals. TCRdb keeps only in-frame clones here, not all; method: immunoSEQ multiplex PCR. The sample shows some 2,000,000 clones, approximately 94% of them seen only once. The sequencing input was naive CD4+ T cells sorted from blood. Receptor source: a man aged 18-30 years in good health. Both conserved end residues are part of each CDR3. The D gene is left open where the match is weak. A row's size may be missing; if present it is once, few, many or a size class.

d_gene	v_gene	j_gene	abundance	CDR3aa	CDR3nt
-	TRBV19	TRBJ2-1	-	CASSIDGGGRYNEQFF	TGTGCCAGTAGTATAGATGGTGGGGGCCGCTACAATGAGCAGTTCTTC
-	TRBV7-9	TRBJ2-1	-	CASSLDPGAYNEQFF	TGTGCCAGCAGCTTAGATCCAGGAGCCTACAATGAGCAGTTCTTC
-	TRBV19	TRBJ1-2	-	CASTHRDRDLYGYTF	TGTGCCAGTACCCACCGGGACCGAGACCTCTATGGCTACACCTTC
-	TRBV5-6	TRBJ2-5	-	CASSLVKLQETQYF	TGTGCCAGCAGCTTGGTAAAGCTCCAAGAGACCCAGTACTTC
-	TRBV5-4	TRBJ1-1	-	CASSLTQNTEAFF	TGTGCCAGCAGCTTAACACAGAACACTGAAGCTTTCTTT
-	TRBV2	TRBJ1-5	-	CASSETVLYSNQPQHF	TGTGCCAGCAGCGAGACAGTCCTCTATAGCAATCAGCCCCAGCATTTT
-	TRBV5-4	TRBJ2-7	-	CASSTALNYEQYF	TGTGCCAGCAGCACGGCCCTGAATTACGAGCAGTACTTC
TRBD2	TRBV10-3	TRBJ2-5	-	CAISTSGGDEETQYF	TGTGCCATCAGCACAAGCGGGGGAGATGAAGAGACCCAGTACTTC
TRBD1	TRBV10-3	TRBJ2-1	-	CAISPDRYNEQFF	TGTGCCATCAGTCCGGACAGGTACAATGAGCAGTTCTTC
-	TRBV5-1	TRBJ2-5	-	CASSPSSSGETQYF	TGCGCCAGCAGCCCGTCTTCATCGGGGGAGACCCAGTACTTC
-	TRBV6-5	TRBJ1-1	once	CASSRGQLEAFF	TGTGCCAGCAGTCGAGGACAGCTTGAAGCTTTCTTT
-	TRBV19	TRBJ2-7	-	CASSIDAWAGRYF	TGTGCCAGTAGTATAGACGCATGGGCAGGGCGGTACTTC
-	TRBV11-2	TRBJ2-7	-	CASSGKEQYF	TGTGCCAGCAGCGGTAAAGAGCAGTACTTC
-	TRBV6-1	TRBJ2-6	-	CASSEAYGQSYSGANVLTF	TGTGCCAGCAGTGAAGCGTACGGACAGTCCTACTCTGGGGCCAACGTCCTGACTTTC
TRBD2	TRBV5-1	TRBJ2-3	-	CASSVSGRDTDTQYF	TGCGCCAGCAGCGTAAGCGGGAGGGACACAGATACGCAGTATTTT
TRBD1	TRBV2	TRBJ1-5	-	CASSETGLWHQPQHF	TGTGCCAGCAGCGAGACAGGGTTATGGCATCAGCCCCAGCATTTT
-	TRBV6-5	TRBJ2-3	-	CASSLNTDTQYF	TGTGCCAGCAGTCTAAACACAGATACGCAGTATTTT
TRBD1	TRBV2	TRBJ1-1	once	CASSLTGMVSTEAFF	TGTGCCAGCTCCTTGACAGGGATGGTTTCCACTGAAGCTTTCTTT
TRBD1	TRBV11-2	TRBJ2-7	-	CASRPPGTAVGEQYF	TGTGCCAGCAGGCCACCCGGGACAGCAGTAGGCGAGCAGTACTTC
TRBD1	TRBV4-1	TRBJ1-2	-	CASRPGTGGSKNYGYTF	TGCGCCAGCAGACCGGGGACAGGGGGCTCTAAAAACTATGGCTACACCTTC
-	TRBV7-2	TRBJ1-1	-	CASSRQNSEAFF	TGTGCCAGCAGCCGACAGAACTCTGAAGCTTTCTTT
-	TRBV6-5	TRBJ1-3	-	CASSPRVSGNTIYF	TGTGCCAGCAGCCCGAGAGTCTCTGGAAACACCATATATTTT
-	TRBV6-6	TRBJ1-6	once	CASSYSGDGNSPLHF	TGTGCCAGCAGTTACTCAGGGGATGGGAATTCACCCCTCCACTTT
-	TRBV18	TRBJ2-4	-	CASSAQQGPKNIQYF	TGTGCCAGCTCAGCCCAACAGGGTCCCAAAAACATTCAGTACTTC
TRBD2	TRBV6-1	TRBJ2-1	-	CASSSGSSYNEQFF	TGTGCCAGTAGTAGCGGGAGCTCCTACAATGAGCAGTTCTTC
-	TRBV30	TRBJ1-1	-	CAWSVRRGNTEAFF	TGTGCCTGGAGTGTTCGCAGGGGCAACACTGAAGCTTTCTTT
-	TRBV27	TRBJ1-2	-	CASSFERGSNYGYTF	TGTGCCAGCAGCTTTGAGCGGGGGTCTAACTATGGCTACACCTTC
-	TRBV6-5	TRBJ1-2	-	CASTTEYGYTF	TGTGCCAGCACCACGGAATATGGCTACACCTTC
-	TRBV6-5	TRBJ2-5	-	CASSLLETQYF	TGTGCCAGCAGTTTGCTAGAGACCCAGTACTTC
-	TRBV9	TRBJ2-5	once	CASSVEIGGETQYF	TGTGCCAGCAGCGTAGAGATCGGGGGAGAGACCCAGTACTTC
TRBD2	TRBV5-1	TRBJ2-5	-	CASSFGLAGAEETQYF	TGCGCCAGCAGCTTTGGACTAGCGGGAGCGGAGGAGACCCAGTACTTC
TRBD1	TRBV25-1	TRBJ2-2	-	CASSEGDRATGELFF	TGTGCCAGCAGTGAAGGGGACAGGGCGACCGGGGAGCTGTTTTTT
TRBD1	TRBV5-1	TRBJ1-4	-	CASSLAGTGGEKLFF	TGCGCCAGCAGCTTGGCAGGGACAGGGGGTGAAAAACTGTTTTTT
-	TRBV6-1	TRBJ2-7	-	CASSRVRTYEQYF	TGTGCCAGCAGTCGGGTAAGAACCTACGAGCAGTACTTC
TRBD1	TRBV18	TRBJ2-7	-	CASSLGQGNYEQYF	TGTGCCAGCTCCCTCGGACAGGGAAACTACGAGCAGTACTTC
TRBD2	TRBV18	TRBJ2-3	-	CASSPPGRADTQYF	TGTGCCAGCTCACCACCCGGGAGGGCAGATACGCAGTATTTT
-	TRBV6-5	TRBJ1-6	-	CASSKDRSGSPLHF	TGTGCCAGCAGCAAAGACCGGTCGGGGTCACCCCTCCACTTT
-	TRBV5-1	TRBJ2-7	-	CASSLTTYEQYF	TGCGCCAGCAGCCTGACAACTTACGAGCAGTACTTC
-	TRBV23-1	TRBJ1-2	once	CASSQPEWVHGYTF	TGCGCCAGCAGTCAACCAGAATGGGTCCATGGCTACACCTTC
-	TRBV28	TRBJ2-2	-	CASSGLRDGELFF	TGTGCCAGCAGTGGACTGCGAGACGGGGAGCTGTTTTTT
-	TRBV19	TRBJ1-3	-	CATRRQDSSGNTIYF	TGTGCCACCCGACGCCAAGATTCGTCTGGAAACACCATATATTTT
-	TRBV5-1	TRBJ1-5	-	CASSLEGGGQPQHF	TGCGCCAGCAGCTTGGAGGGCGGCGGTCAGCCCCAGCATTTT
TRBD2	TRBV11-2	TRBJ2-7	-	CASSSRTSGGAKTYEQYF	TGTGCCAGCAGCTCGCGGACTAGCGGGGGGGCCAAAACCTACGAGCAGTACTTC
TRBD1	TRBV6-1	TRBJ2-4	-	CAHGGTGGNIQYF	TGTGCCCATGGGGGGACAGGGGGGAACATTCAGTACTTC
TRBD2	TRBV28	TRBJ2-7	-	CASSFGTSGDSYEQYF	TGTGCCAGCAGTTTTGGGACTAGCGGGGACTCCTACGAGCAGTACTTC
-	TRBV6-1	TRBJ2-1	-	CASSEEPLGSSYNEQFF	TGTGCCAGCAGTGAAGAACCCTTAGGAAGCTCCTACAATGAGCAGTTCTTC
-	TRBV5-1	TRBJ1-6	-	CASSLAGENSPLHF	TGCGCCAGCAGCTTGGCGGGGGAGAATTCACCCCTCCACTTT
-	TRBV2	TRBJ1-5	-	CASSERGGNQPQHF	TGTGCCAGCAGCGAGAGAGGTGGGAATCAGCCCCAGCATTTT
-	TRBV11-3	TRBJ2-7	-	CASSSGTISLYEQYF	TGTGCCAGCAGCTCGGGGACGATCTCCCTCTACGAGCAGTACTTC
TRBD1	TRBV2	TRBJ2-2	-	CASRGQTGELFF	TGTGCCAGCAGGGGACAGACCGGGGAGCTGTTTTTT
TRBD1	TRBV10-3	TRBJ1-2	-	CAISSPPGGDGYTF	TGTGCCATCAGTTCCCCGCCAGGGGGCGATGGCTACACCTTC